This passage covers 13 T cell receptor beta chains from one sample sequenced in a study of blood T cell repertoires in COVID-19. The repertoire was sequenced with immunoSEQ multiplex PCR; TCRdb's copy has only in-frame clones and lacks some. The sample includes some 310,000 clones, 90% seen only once; the top ten take about 1%. The specimen was peripheral blood. All receptors derive from a middle-aged woman with COVID-19, enrolled during active disease.

This chain connects TRBV7-8 to TRBJ1-4, with a weak D call TRBD1 (5 bases). This CDR3 contains 15 residues. V lost 4 bases to trimming and J lost 8 bases, with 17 bases between them. Germline V lookup: CDR1 SGHVS, CDR2 FQNEAQ. The CDR3 coding sequence is TGTGCCAGCAGCTCGCGACAGAATAGCCCCGAAAAACTGTTTTTT. Translated: CASSSRQNSPEKLFF. Combining the CDR3 with reference TRBV7-8 and TRBJ1-4 gives the whole variable domain GAGVSQSPRYKVAKRGQDVALRCDPISGHVSLFWYQQALGQGPEFLTYFQNEAQLDKSGLPSDRFFAERPEGSVSTLKIQRTQQEDSAVYLCASSSRQNSPEKLFFGSGTQLSVL.

The chain has TRBV6-5 and TRBJ2-7; no clear D gene. CDR1 and CDR2 from the germline V gene are MNHEY and SVGAGI. The V end lost 5 bases, the J end lost 0 bases, and 8 bases lay between the germline ends. The CDR3 runs to 13 residues. CDR3 sequence reads: CASSSDLSYEQYF. DNA of the CDR3: TGTGCCAGCAGTAGCGATCTCTCCTACGAGCAGTACTTC.

The gene calls are TRBV30 and TRBJ1-1, with D perhaps TRBD1 (5 bases). The ends were cut back, 1 base at V and 1 base at J, with 7 bases in the middle. Germline assignment: CDR1 GTSNPN and CDR2 SVGIG (reference sequence). CDR3 length: 13 residues. Here the CDR3 DNA reads TGTGCCTGGAGTGAACAGGCGAACACTGAAGCTTTCTTT. Protein: CAWSEQANTEAFF.

This sequence joins TRBV6-5 and TRBJ1-2; 7 bases match TRBD1. The germline CDR1 and CDR2 sequences are MNHEY and SVGAGI. The CDR3 totals 13 residues. The V and J ends lost 6 bases and 5 bases, in that order; junction bases with no gene match: 6. The CDR3 sequence: CASRPGQKYGYTF. DNA for the CDR3: TGTGCCAGCAGACCGGGACAGAAATATGGCTACACCTTC.

This clone was seen once. This chain connects TRBV11-2 to TRBJ1-5; a weak D match, TRBD1 (5 bases). CDR3 length equals 15 residues. CDR1 and CDR2 from the germline V gene are SGHAT and FQNNGV. Trimming took off 5 bases at V and 6 bases at J, with 17 bases between the two ends. The CDR3 coding sequence is TGTGCCAGCAGCCGGGGGGGGGAATATGGTCAGCCCCAGCATTTT. Its translation: CASSRGGEYGQPQHF.

The rearrangement joins TRBV28 to TRBJ1-2, with 8 bases that match TRBD1. CDR3 size: 14 residues. V gave up 4 bases and J gave up 4 bases; unmatched junction bases: 5. Germline CDR1 reads MDHEN; CDR2 reads SYDVKM. In DNA form, the CDR3 reads TGTGCCAGCAGTTGGGACAGGTATGGCTATGGCTACACCTTC. Its translation: CASSWDRYGYGYTF.

The chain recombines TRBV30 with TRBJ2-7; 12 bases are a match to TRBD2. This CDR3 contains 17 residues. CDR1 and CDR2 (germline): GTSNPN, SVGIG (reference sequence). V was clipped by 0 bases and J by 2 bases; unmatched bases: 8. The DNA of the CDR3 is TGTGCCTGGAGTGTACCTCTAGCGGGAGGGGAAACCTACGAGCAGTACTTC. Translating gives CAWSVPLAGGETYEQYF.

The chain is built from TRBV24-1 and TRBJ1-4; a possible D gene is TRBD1 (5 bases). CDR3 length equals 15 residues. Germline V lookup: CDR1 KGHDR, CDR2 SFDVKD. V lost 3 bases to trimming and J lost 10 bases, with 17 bases between them. CDR3 amino acids: CATSDTPPTQGKLFF. The CDR3 DNA follows: TGTGCCACCAGTGATACACCGCCCACCCAGGGAAAACTGTTTTTT.

CDR3: CASSFGQGYTEAFF. For the CDR3, the DNA is TGTGCCAGCAGTTTTGGGCAGGGCTACACTGAAGCTTTCTTT. J is TRBJ1-1 and V is TRBV27, with a possible D match to TRBD1 (5 bases). Germline V CDR1 and CDR2: MNHEY, SMNVEV (reference sequence). Trimming cost V 3 bases and J 3 bases, with 11 bases left between them. This CDR3 has 14 residues.

This clone has just a few counts. The CDR3 nucleotides read TGCGCCAGCAGCCAAGATAGGTGGACAGGGGAAGCTTTCTTT. As protein: CASSQDRWTGEAFF. This chain links TRBV4-3 with TRBJ1-1, with 8 bases matching TRBD1. Per the germline V gene, CDR1 is LGHNA and CDR2 is YSLEER. CDR3 size: 14 residues. V was clipped by 0 bases and J by 8 bases; unmatched bases: 5.

The CDR3 spells CASSPRGRHGYTF. CDR3 nucleotide sequence: TGTGCCAGCAGCCCCAGGGGGCGACATGGCTACACCTTC. The chain recombines TRBV7-2 with TRBJ1-2, with TRBD1 matching 8 bases. From germline, CDR1 is SGHTA and CDR2 FQGNSA. The CDR3 contains 13 residues. The J segment lost 6 bases and the V segment lost 5 bases, leaving 5 bases of the junction unmatched.

This clone was seen a single time. The CDR3 DNA is TGTGCCAGCAGCTTTGGCGACAGGGCGAACGAGCAGTACTTC. As protein: CASSFGDRANEQYF. The chain combines TRBV7-2 with TRBJ2-7; 7 bases agree with TRBD1. Germline values: CDR1 SGHTA, CDR2 FQGNSA. V dropped 3 bases and J dropped 5; count of bases not matched to a gene: 7. The CDR3 length is 14 residues. Full variable domain (outside the CDR3, taken from reference TRBV7-2 and TRBJ2-7): GAGVSQSPSNKVTEKGKDVELRCDPISGHTALYWYRQSLGQGLEFLIYFQGNSAPDKSGLPSDRFSAERTGGSVSTLTIQRTQQEDSAVYLCASSFGDRANEQYFGPGTRLTVT.

This clone came up a few times. The gene calls are TRBV19 and TRBJ1-5; the match to TRBD1 covers 9 bases. J lost 1 base, V lost 5 bases, and 3 bases had no gene match. Germline values: CDR1 LNHDA, CDR2 SQIVND (reference sequence). This CDR3 spans 15 amino acids. The CDR3 loop is CASSPGQGSNQPQHF. The CDR3 bases are TGTGCCAGTAGTCCGGGACAGGGCAGCAATCAGCCCCAGCATTTT.